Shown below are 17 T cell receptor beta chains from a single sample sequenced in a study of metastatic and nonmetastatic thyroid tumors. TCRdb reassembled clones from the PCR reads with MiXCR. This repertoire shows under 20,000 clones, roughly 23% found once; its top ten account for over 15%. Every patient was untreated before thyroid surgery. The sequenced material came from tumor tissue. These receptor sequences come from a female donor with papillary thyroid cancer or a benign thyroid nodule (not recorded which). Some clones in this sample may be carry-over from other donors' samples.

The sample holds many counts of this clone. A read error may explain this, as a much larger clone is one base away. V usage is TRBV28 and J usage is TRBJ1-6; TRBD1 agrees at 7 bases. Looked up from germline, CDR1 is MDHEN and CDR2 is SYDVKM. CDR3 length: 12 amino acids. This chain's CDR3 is CVSRGGNSPLHF. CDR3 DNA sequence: TGTGTCAGCCGAGGGGGCAATTCACCCCTCCACTTT.

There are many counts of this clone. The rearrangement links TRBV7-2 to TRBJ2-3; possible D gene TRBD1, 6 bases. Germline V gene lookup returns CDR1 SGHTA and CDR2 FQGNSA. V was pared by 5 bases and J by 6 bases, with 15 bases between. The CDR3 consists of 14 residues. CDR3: CASSTRGVRDTQYF. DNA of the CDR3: TGTGCCAGCAGCACCAGGGGAGTTCGGGATACGCAGTATTTT.

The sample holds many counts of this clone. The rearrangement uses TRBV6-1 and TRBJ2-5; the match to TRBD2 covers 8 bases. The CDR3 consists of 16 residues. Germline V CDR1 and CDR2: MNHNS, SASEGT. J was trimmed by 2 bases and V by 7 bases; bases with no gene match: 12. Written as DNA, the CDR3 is TGTGCCAGCACCCGAGCAGCGGGAGAAAGTCAAGAGACCCAGTACTTC. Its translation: CASTRAAGESQETQYF.

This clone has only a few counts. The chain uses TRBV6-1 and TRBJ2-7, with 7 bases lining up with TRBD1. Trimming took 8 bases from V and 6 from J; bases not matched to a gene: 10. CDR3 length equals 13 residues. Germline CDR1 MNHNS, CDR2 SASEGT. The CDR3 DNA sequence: TGTGCCAGCGCGAAGACAGGGTCAAGCGAGCAGTACTTC. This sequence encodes CASAKTGSSEQYF.

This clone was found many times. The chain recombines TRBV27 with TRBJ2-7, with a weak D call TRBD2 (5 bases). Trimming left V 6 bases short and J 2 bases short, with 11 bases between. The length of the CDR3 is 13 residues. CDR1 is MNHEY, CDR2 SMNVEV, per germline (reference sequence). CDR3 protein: CASSLTRTYEQYF. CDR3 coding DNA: TGTGCCAGCAGCCTTACTAGGACCTACGAGCAGTACTTC.

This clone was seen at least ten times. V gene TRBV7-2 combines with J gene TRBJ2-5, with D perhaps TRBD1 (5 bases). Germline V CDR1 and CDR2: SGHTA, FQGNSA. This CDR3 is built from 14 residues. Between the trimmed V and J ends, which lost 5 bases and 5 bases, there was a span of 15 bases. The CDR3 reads CASSESQGWETQYF. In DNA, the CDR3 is TGTGCCAGCAGCGAATCGCAGGGTTGGGAGACCCAGTACTTC.

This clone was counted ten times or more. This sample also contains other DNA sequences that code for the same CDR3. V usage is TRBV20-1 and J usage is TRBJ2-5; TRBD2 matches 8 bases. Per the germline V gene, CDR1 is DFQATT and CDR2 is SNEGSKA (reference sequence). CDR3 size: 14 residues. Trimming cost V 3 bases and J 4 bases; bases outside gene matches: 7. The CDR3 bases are TGCAGTGCTAGCCCAATCGGACTAGCAGAGACCCAGTACTTC. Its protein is CSASPIGLAETQYF.

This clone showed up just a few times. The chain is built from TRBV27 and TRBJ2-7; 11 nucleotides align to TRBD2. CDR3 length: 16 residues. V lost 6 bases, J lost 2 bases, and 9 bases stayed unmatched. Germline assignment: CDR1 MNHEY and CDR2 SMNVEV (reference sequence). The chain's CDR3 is CASSDGTSGYTYEQYF. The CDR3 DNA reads TGTGCCAGCAGCGACGGGACTAGCGGTTATACCTACGAGCAGTACTTC.

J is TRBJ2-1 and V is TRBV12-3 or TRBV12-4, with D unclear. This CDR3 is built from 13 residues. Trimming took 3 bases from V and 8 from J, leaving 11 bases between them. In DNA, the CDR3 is TGTGCCAGCAGTTTGATCCTCGACGATGAGCAGTTCTTC. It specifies CASSLILDDEQFF.

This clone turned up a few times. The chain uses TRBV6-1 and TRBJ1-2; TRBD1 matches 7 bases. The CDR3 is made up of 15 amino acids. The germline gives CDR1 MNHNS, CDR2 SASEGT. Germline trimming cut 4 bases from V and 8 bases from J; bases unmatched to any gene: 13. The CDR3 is CASSGPPGQSKGYTF. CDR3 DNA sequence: TGTGCCAGCAGTGGGCCCCCGGGACAGAGTAAAGGCTACACCTTC.

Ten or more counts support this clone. In DNA, the CDR3 is TGTGCCAGTAGTATAGATGCACGCGCAGATACGCAGTATTTT. Translating it yields CASSIDARADTQYF. The gene calls are TRBV19 and TRBJ2-3; D remains ambiguous. Trimming took off 0 bases at V and 4 bases at J, with 8 bases between the two ends. There are 14 residues in the CDR3. CDR1 is LNHDA, CDR2 SQIVND, per germline (reference sequence).

CDR3 sequence reads: CASSQRLAGGYEQFF. The CDR3 DNA is TGTGCCAGCAGCCAAAGACTAGCGGGAGGATATGAGCAGTTCTTC. The chain is built from TRBV3-1 and TRBJ2-1; TRBD2 matches at 13 bases. The CDR3 is 15 amino acids. Per germline, CDR1 LGHDT and CDR2 YNNKEL (reference sequence). With V trimmed by 2 bases and J by 8 bases, 3 bases remained unmatched.

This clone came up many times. The CDR3 DNA sequence: TGTGCCAGCAGCTTCAGAGGACTAGCGGGACGCGAGCAGTACTTC. It translates to CASSFRGLAGREQYF. This chain joins TRBV7-6 and TRBJ2-7; 12 bases are a match to TRBD2. The CDR3 has 15 residues. V lost 3 bases, J lost 6 bases, and 6 bases stayed unmatched. Per the germline V gene, CDR1 is SGHVS and CDR2 is FNYEAQ.

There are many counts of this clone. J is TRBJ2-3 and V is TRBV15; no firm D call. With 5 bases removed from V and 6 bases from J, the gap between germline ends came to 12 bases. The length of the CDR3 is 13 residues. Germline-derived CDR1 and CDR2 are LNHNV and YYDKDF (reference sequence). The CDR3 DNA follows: TGTGCCACCAGCGGGTTCCACCTGGATACGCAGTATTTT. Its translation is CATSGFHLDTQYF.

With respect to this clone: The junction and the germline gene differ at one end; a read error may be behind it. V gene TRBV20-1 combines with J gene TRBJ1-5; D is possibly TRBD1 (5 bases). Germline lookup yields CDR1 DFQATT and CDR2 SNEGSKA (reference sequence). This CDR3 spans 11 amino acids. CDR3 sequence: CIGGSNRPQHF. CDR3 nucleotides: TGCATCGGGGGGAGCAATCGGCCCCAGCATTTT.

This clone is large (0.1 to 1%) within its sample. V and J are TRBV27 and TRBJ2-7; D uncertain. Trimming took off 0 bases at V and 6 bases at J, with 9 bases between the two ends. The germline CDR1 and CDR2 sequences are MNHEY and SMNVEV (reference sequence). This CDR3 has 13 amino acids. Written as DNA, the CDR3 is TGTGCCAGCAGTTTATCAAGGTGGAGCGAGCAGTACTTC. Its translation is CASSLSRWSEQYF.

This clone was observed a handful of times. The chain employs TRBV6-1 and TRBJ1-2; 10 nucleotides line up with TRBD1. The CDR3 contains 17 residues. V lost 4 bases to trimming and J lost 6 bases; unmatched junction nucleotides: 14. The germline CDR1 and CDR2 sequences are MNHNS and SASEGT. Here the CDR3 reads CASSGMGQGKAVDGYTF. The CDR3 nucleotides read TGTGCCAGCAGTGGAATGGGACAGGGGAAAGCAGTTGATGGCTACACCTTC.